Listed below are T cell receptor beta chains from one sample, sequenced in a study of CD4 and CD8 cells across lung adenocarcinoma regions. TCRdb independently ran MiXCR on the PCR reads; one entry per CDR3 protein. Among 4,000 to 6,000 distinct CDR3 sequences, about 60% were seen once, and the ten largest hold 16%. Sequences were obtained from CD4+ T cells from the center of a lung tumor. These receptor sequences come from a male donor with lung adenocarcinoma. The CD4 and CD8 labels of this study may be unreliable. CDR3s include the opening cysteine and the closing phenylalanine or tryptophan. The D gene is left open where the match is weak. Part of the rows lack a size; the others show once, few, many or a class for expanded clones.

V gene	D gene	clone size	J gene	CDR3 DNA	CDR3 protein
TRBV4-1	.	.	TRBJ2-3	TGCGCCAGCAGCCAAGAGGGGGACCAGTACACAGATACGCAGTATTTT	CASSQEGDQYTDTQYF
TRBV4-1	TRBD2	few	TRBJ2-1	TGCGCCAGCAGCCAAGACTCAGCGGGAGGGCCGGGCAATGAGCAGTTCTTC	CASSQDSAGGPGNEQFF
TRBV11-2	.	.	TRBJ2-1	TGTGCCAGCAGCTTAGAAGGATCGGGGAACAATGAGCAGTTCTTC	CASSLEGSGNNEQFF
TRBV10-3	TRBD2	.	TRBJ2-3	TGTGCCATCAGTGAGTCCCCCGGGAGGGGAACAGAGACGCAGTATTTT	CAISESPGRGTETQYF
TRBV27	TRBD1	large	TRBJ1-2	TGTGCCAGCAGTAAGACAGGGGGCTTCGATGGCTACACCTTC	CASSKTGGFDGYTF
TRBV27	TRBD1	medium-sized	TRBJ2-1	TGTGCCAGCAGTCGGACAGGGGGACTCCTCGGGAATGAGCAGTTCTTC	CASSRTGGLLGNEQFF
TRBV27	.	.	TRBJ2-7	TGTGCCAGCAGGGGGCGGTGTTACACAGATACGCAGTACTTC	CASRGRCYTDTQYF
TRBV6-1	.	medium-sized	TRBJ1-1	TGTGCCAGCAGGAGGGGCTTCGACACTGAAGCTTTCTTT	CASRRGFDTEAFF
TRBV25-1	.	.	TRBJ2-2	TGTGCCAGCAGTGAATCCAGATACACCGGGGAGCTGTTTTTT	CASSESRYTGELFF
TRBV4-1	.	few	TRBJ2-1	TGCGCCAGCAGCCAAGATCAATCAGGGCCAAAAGGGTCCTACAATGAGCAGTTCTTC	CASSQDQSGPKGSYNEQFF
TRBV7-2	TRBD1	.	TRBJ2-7	TGTGCCAGCAGCTTAGCTGGGACAGGCGGCTACGAGCAGTACTTC	CASSLAGTGGYEQYF
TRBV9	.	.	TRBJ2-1	TGTGCCAGCAGCGGGACAGTCGGTGAGCAGTTCTTC	CASSGTVGEQFF
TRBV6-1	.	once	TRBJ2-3	TGTGCGGGCAGGGGGGGCGGTGGCAAAGAGACGCAGTATTTC	CAGRGGGGKETQYF
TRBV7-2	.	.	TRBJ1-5	TGTGCCAGCAGCTTAGTCGGGGTGGGCAATCAGCCCCAGCATTTT	CASSLVGVGNQPQHF
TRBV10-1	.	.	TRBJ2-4	TGCGGCAGCAGACCGGGGCTGGGAGCCAAAAACACGCAGTACTTC	CGSRPGLGAKNTQYF
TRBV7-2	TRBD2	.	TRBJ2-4	TGTGCCAGCAGCTTAGGGACTAGCGGGCCCTATCACCTGGACCAGTACTTC	CASSLGTSGPYHLDQYF
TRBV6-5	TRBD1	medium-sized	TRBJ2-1	TGTGCCAGCAGTTACAGTTGGGGACAGGGGGCTACTGAGCAGTTCTTC	CASSYSWGQGATEQFF
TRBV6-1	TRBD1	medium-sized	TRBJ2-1	TGTGCCGTAGTAAAAACCGGGACAGGTAGCAATGAGCAGTTCTTC	CAVVKTGTGSNEQFF
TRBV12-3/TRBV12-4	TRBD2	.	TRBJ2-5	TGTGCCAGCAGTCCCTCATCGGGGGGAGAGACCCAGTACTTC	CASSPSSGGETQYF
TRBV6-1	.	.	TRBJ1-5	TGTGCCAGCAGACCGGGACACCTAGGCAATCAGCCCCAGCATTTT	CASRPGHLGNQPQHF
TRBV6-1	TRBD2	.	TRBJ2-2	TGTGCCAGCGGCCAGGGCGGGAGAGCGCGGACCGGGGAGCTGTTTTTT	CASGQGGRARTGELFF
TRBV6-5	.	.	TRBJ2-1	TGTGCCAGCAGTTACTTGAGGGGTTCGGATGAGCAGTTCTTC	CASSYLRGSDEQFF
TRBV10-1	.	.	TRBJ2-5	TGCGCCAGGGGACCGGGGCTAGGTGACACAGAGACGCAGTATTTC	CARGPGLGDTETQYF
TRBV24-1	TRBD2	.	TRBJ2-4	TGTGCCACCAGTGACCCCCTTTGGTCGGGGCGGGGGGCCAAAAACATTCAGTACTTC	CATSDPLWSGRGAKNIQYF